This TCR beta chain was sequenced during a study of T cell responses to AZD1222 COVID-19 vaccine. Regarding the study as a whole: Most donors were white British and more were female, and clonal diversity was possibly underestimated. Baseline seropositives among AZD1222 recipients totaled only five to seven. Samples come after the peak T cell response, not at day 14.

Generated by immunoSEQ multiplex PCR, the TCRdb table keeps only in-frame clones and is missing some. This sample has around 130,000 clones; approximately 94% occur once, and the top ten carry around 7%. Germline V gene data show CDR1 as KGHSH and CDR2 as LQKENI. The V and J ends lost 3 bases and 0 bases, in that order; junction bases with no gene match: 4. The CDR3 consists of 17 residues. About this clone itself: Its specificity is unknown.

The specimen was peripheral blood, collected on day 0 of AZD1222 vaccination. This sequence was found in an adult in good health. This chain links TRBV18 with TRBJ2-7, with 14 positions matching TRBD2. As DNA, the CDR3 is TGTGCCAGCTCACCGACGACTAGCGGGAGGGCCTCCTACGAGCAGTACTTC. This gives the protein CASSPTTSGRASYEQYF.